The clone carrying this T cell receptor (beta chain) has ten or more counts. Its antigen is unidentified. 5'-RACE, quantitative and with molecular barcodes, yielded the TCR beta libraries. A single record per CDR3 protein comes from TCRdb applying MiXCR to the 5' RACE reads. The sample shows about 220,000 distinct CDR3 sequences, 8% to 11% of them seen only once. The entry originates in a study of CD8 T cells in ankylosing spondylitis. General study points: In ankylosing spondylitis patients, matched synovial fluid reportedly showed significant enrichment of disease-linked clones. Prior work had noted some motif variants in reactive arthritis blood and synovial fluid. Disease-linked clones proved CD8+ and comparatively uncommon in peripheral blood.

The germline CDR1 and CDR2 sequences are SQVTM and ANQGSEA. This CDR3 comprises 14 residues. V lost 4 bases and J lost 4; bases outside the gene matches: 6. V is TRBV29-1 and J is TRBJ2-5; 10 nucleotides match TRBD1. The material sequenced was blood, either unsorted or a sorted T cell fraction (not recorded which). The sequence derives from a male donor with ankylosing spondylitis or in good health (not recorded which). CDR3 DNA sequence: TGCAGCGTTGCAGGACAGGGGGTCGGAGAGACCCAGTACTTC. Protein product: CSVAGQGVGETQYF.